This T cell receptor (beta chain) was documented in a study of vaccination and CD4 T cells after COVID-19. Trimming took 6 bases from V and 3 from J; bases not matched to a gene: 4. Germline V CDR1 and CDR2: LNHDA, SQIVND (reference sequence). This CDR3 is built from 13 residues. Oncomine TCR Beta short-read sequencing was applied to DNA from cultured CD4+ T cells. TCRdb re-called the PCR reads through MiXCR, storing one row per CDR3 protein. The profile shows 7,000 to 10,000 distinct CDR3 sequences, under 60% of them singletons. In regard to this clonotype: Its antigen is not known.

Treatment indicated: 10-day PBMC culture with coronavirus spike peptide pools or control peptides (ViraFEST assay). According to the study, CD4+ T cells from the unexposed donor were gathered ahead of the COVID-19 pandemic (2011-2018). Input material: CD4+ T cells from blood, cultured in vitro. This receptor was identified in a human donor in good health. The chain carries TRBV19 and TRBJ2-7; TRBD2 matches at 8 bases. As DNA, the CDR3 is TGTGCCAGTAGCCCAGCGGGAGTCTACGAGCAGTACTTC. Translating gives CASSPAGVYEQYF.